Shown below are 19 T cell receptor beta chains from a single sample sequenced in a study of T-cell reconstitution after alpha-beta-depleted transplantation in children. Preparation of the TCRbeta library involved a method that used unique molecular identifiers. Using its own MiXCR run on the PCR reads, TCRdb lists one record per CDR3 protein. The sample shows about 470,000 distinct CDR3 sequences, roughly 44% of them seen only once. The sequencing here drew on PBMCs, taken before TCRalphabeta/CD19-depleted stem cell transplant. The receptors here all came from a girl aged 2 to 9 with aplastic anemia, due to receive a stem cell transplant.

V gene TRBV6-5 combines with J gene TRBJ1-5; a weak D match, TRBD1 (6 bases). This CDR3 is 14 amino acids long. Trimming cost V 6 bases and J 6 bases, with 15 bases left between them. The germline gives CDR1 MNHEY, CDR2 SVGAGI. CDR3 in DNA: TGTGCCAGCAGCTTAGGGGGGATCGGTCAGCCCCAGCATTTT. Its protein is CASSLGGIGQPQHF.

The genes are TRBV20-1 and TRBJ2-6; D may be TRBD2 (6 bases). CDR1 is DFQATT and CDR2 is SNEGSKA in the germline V gene (reference sequence). With 1 base removed from V and 0 bases from J, the gap between germline ends came to 7 bases. The CDR3 runs 15 residues. CDR3 nucleotide sequence: TGCAGTGCTAGAGTGGGGGGCTCTGGGGCCAACGTCCTGACTTTC. Its translation: CSARVGGSGANVLTF.

This clonotype has at least ten counts. The chain carries TRBV27 and TRBJ2-7, with D unclear. The CDR3 loop spans 14 amino acids. From germline, CDR1 is MNHEY and CDR2 SMNVEV (reference sequence). Trimming cost V 6 bases and J 2 bases, with 14 bases left between them. CDR3 nucleotide sequence: TGTGCCAGCAGCTCCTTGGCCTGGCCCTACGAGCAGTACTTC. Translation gives CASSSLAWPYEQYF.

The CDR3, as DNA: TGTGCCAGCAGCTTCCGACAGTTACAAGAGACCCAGTACTTC. This translates into CASSFRQLQETQYF. The chain is built from TRBV6-1 and TRBJ2-5; D might be TRBD1 (5 bases). This CDR3 is built from 14 residues. Germline lookup yields CDR1 MNHNS and CDR2 SASEGT. The V end was cut by 6 bases, the J end by 2 bases, with 13 bases between.

This clonotype was found many times. The CDR3 sequence: CASSGDNTDTQYF. CDR3 DNA: TGTGCCAGCAGTGGGGACAACACAGATACGCAGTATTTT. The rearrangement joins TRBV25-1 to TRBJ2-3; D might be TRBD1 (6 bases). This CDR3 spans 13 amino acids. Germline CDR1 is MGHDK and CDR2 is SYGVNS. Trimming left V 4 bases short and J 2 bases short, with 7 bases between.

The V call is TRBV9, the J call TRBJ2-3; 7 bases fit TRBD2. The CDR3 has 12 amino acids. J gave up 10 bases and V 3 bases, and 5 bases lay outside the gene matches. CDR1 is SGDLS, CDR2 YYNGEE, per germline. CDR3 in amino acids: CASSESGGPQYF. In DNA form, the CDR3 reads TGTGCCAGCAGCGAGTCGGGGGGTCCGCAGTATTTT. Filled out from reference TRBV9 and TRBJ2-3, the complete variable domain reads DSGVTQTPKHLITATGQRVTLRCSPRSGDLSVYWYQQSLDQGLQFLIQYYNGEERAKGNILERFSAQQFPDLHSELNLSSLELGDSALYFCASSESGGPQYFGPGTRLTVL.

V gene TRBV15 combines with J gene TRBJ1-1; 7 bases agree with TRBD1. After removal of 3 bases from V and 5 bases from J, the junction contained 9 bases not matched to a gene. The germline V gene has CDR1 LNHNV and CDR2 YYDKDF (reference sequence). This CDR3 comprises 15 residues. The CDR3 coding sequence is TGTGCCACCAGCAGCCAAGACAGGGCGAAGACTGAAGCTTTCTTT. It specifies CATSSQDRAKTEAFF.

The rearrangement uses TRBV5-1 and TRBJ2-6; no definite D call. The CDR3 has 16 residues. Germline V gene sequence: CDR1 SGHRS, CDR2 YFSETQ. Trimming shortened V by 2 bases and J by 0 bases, and 9 bases separated the two germline ends. CDR3 coding DNA: TGCGCCAGCAGCTTTGGGTACAACTCTGGGGCCAACGTCCTGACTTTC. This codes for CASSFGYNSGANVLTF. Combining the CDR3 with reference TRBV5-1 and TRBJ2-6 gives the whole variable domain KAGVTQTPRYLIKTRGQQVTLSCSPISGHRSVSWYQQTPGQGLQFLFEYFSETQRNKGNFPGRFSGRQFSNSRSEMNVSTLELGDSALYLCASSFGYNSGANVLTFGAGSRLTVL.

This clonotype was seen repeatedly, ten times or more. The chain couples TRBV7-9 to TRBJ2-7; 9 bases fit TRBD1. This CDR3 comprises 16 residues. The ends lost 5 bases at V and 3 bases at J; junction bases unmatched: 11. The germline CDR1 and CDR2 sequences are SEHNR and FQNEAQ (reference sequence). The CDR3 spells CASSPTNRGPNYEQYF. The CDR3 DNA reads as TGTGCCAGCAGCCCGACGAACAGGGGGCCGAACTACGAGCAGTACTTC.

This clonotype was recorded a few times. V usage is TRBV20-1 and J usage is TRBJ2-1; 10 nucleotides align to TRBD2. Trimming at V came to 6 bases and at J to 9 bases, leaving 14 bases not matched to a gene. This CDR3 contains 15 residues. Germline assignment: CDR1 DFQATT and CDR2 SNEGSKA (reference sequence). This CDR3 reads CSAPKPGLAFGEQFF. The DNA of the CDR3 is TGCAGTGCACCAAAACCGGGACTAGCGTTCGGTGAGCAGTTCTTC.

The rearrangement links TRBV29-1 to TRBJ1-2; unclear D gene. This CDR3 has 14 amino acids. Germline V gives CDR1 SQVTM, CDR2 ANQGSEA. The V end lost 5 bases, the J end lost 1 base, and 14 bases lay between the germline ends. In DNA, the CDR3 is TGCAGCGTTCCTCACCGGGCAGTTAACTATGGCTACACCTTC. Protein: CSVPHRAVNYGYTF.

This clonotype showed up many times. The rearrangement links TRBV19 to TRBJ1-3; D gene uncertain. Trimming took off 5 bases at V and 0 bases at J, with 14 bases between the two ends. The CDR3 length is 16 residues. From germline, CDR1 is LNHDA and CDR2 SQIVND (reference sequence). Here the CDR3 DNA reads TGTGCCAGTAGTGTCGACTGGAGCTCCTCTGGAAACACCATATATTTT. Its translation: CASSVDWSSSGNTIYF.

The chain recombines TRBV7-3 with TRBJ2-2; 10 bases map to TRBD2. Trimming took 5 bases from V and 3 from J; bases not matched to a gene: 6. This CDR3 is built from 16 residues. Germline assignment: CDR1 SGHTA and CDR2 FQGTGA. DNA of the CDR3: TGTGCCAGCAGCCTTCGGACTAGCGGTTACACCGGGGAGCTGTTTTTT. It codes for CASSLRTSGYTGELFF.

The rearrangement joins TRBV28 to TRBJ2-5; 7 bases line up with TRBD1. Germline trimming cut 5 bases from V and 1 base from J; bases unmatched to any gene: 10. The V gene's germline CDR1 is MDHEN and CDR2 SYDVKM. The CDR3 covers 16 residues. Here the CDR3 reads CASSSEDRFPQETQYF. The CDR3 coding sequence is TGTGCCAGCAGTAGCGAGGACAGGTTTCCCCAAGAGACCCAGTACTTC.

Only one count was recorded for this clonotype. V and J are TRBV27 and TRBJ1-5, with 7 bases aligning to TRBD1. The CDR3 extends over 12 amino acids. Germline-derived CDR1 and CDR2 are MNHEY and SMNVEV (reference sequence). Losses at the gene ends were 9 bases for V and 5 bases for J; bases not matched to a gene: 4. The CDR3 DNA is TGTGCCAGTTCGGACAGGCATCAGCCCCAGCATTTT. Amino acids: CASSDRHQPQHF.

This clonotype was recorded many times. The chain has TRBV18 and TRBJ2-3; TRBD2 aligns across 7 bases. J gave up 0 bases and V 4 bases, and 1 base lay outside the gene matches. Germline V gene sequence: CDR1 KGHSH, CDR2 LQKENI. The CDR3 runs 14 residues. The CDR3 bases are TGTGCCAGCTCACGCGGGAGTAGCACAGATACGCAGTATTTT. Protein product: CASSRGSSTDTQYF.

The V call is TRBV11-2, the J call TRBJ1-5, with a tentative D call TRBD1 (6 bases). The CDR3 spans 16 residues. In germline, CDR1 is SGHAT, CDR2 FQNNGV. The V end was cut by 5 bases, the J end by 5 bases, with 19 bases between. CDR3 loop: CASSPKGGGADQPQHF. The DNA of the CDR3 is TGTGCCAGCAGCCCCAAGGGAGGGGGAGCGGATCAGCCCCAGCATTTT.

Worth noting for this clonotype: One base away lies a much larger clone, so this may be a sequencing read error. Without the conserved terminal phenylalanine or tryptophan, this CDR3 likely stems from a read error. The chain links TRBV18 to TRBJ2-7; a weak D match, TRBD2 (6 bases). Germline lookup yields CDR1 KGHSH and CDR2 LQKENI. The CDR3 has 15 amino acids. Here the CDR3 reads CASLPKTGGPYEQYL. Here the CDR3 DNA reads TGTGCCAGCTTACCAAAAACCGGGGGACCCTACGAGCAGTACTTA.

This clonotype was seen a few times. The V gene is TRBV6-4, the J gene TRBJ2-3, with 13 bases that match TRBD2. This CDR3 region has 21 residues. J was trimmed by 1 base and V by 6 bases; bases with no gene match: 19. Germline CDR1 is MRHNA and CDR2 is SNTAGT. The CDR3 region is CASSLERPGTSGVRGTDTQYF. The CDR3 DNA sequence: TGTGCCAGCAGCCTAGAAAGACCCGGGACTAGCGGGGTACGGGGCACAGATACGCAGTATTTT.